This entry lists 5 T cell receptor beta chains sequenced from one sample in a study of blood T cells in healthy people across ages (dated by TCRdb to 2014 to 2015). Library generation was performed with 5' RACE. A second PCR of about 7 to 12 cycles was run with a J-beta primer mix and a sample-barcoded 5' primer. Clones were called with MiXCR by TCRdb after fastp trimmed the public reads at Q25, and only in-frame beta chains were retained. Records with the same CDR3 protein are collapsed into one entry carrying the most frequent genes and DNA. The sample data list some 1,800,000 distinct CDR3 sequences, and about 39% of these were observed just once. The ten largest make up roughly 24% of the sample. The sequencing sample was made of blood. These receptors all come from a human donor in good health.

The chain uses TRBV29-1 and TRBJ2-1, with D possibly called TRBD1 or TRBD2 (5 bases each). V was pared by 6 bases and J by 14 bases, with 14 bases between. CDR1 SQVTM and CDR2 ANQGSEA come from the germline V gene. This CDR3 has 10 amino acids. CDR3 sequence reads: CSVGERPKFF. The CDR3 DNA reads TGCAGCGTGGGGGAGCGCCCGAAGTTCTTC.

The J gene is TRBJ1-5, the V gene TRBV6-2 or TRBV6-3; D remains unclear. Trimming removed 5 bases from V and 2 bases from J, with 16 bases in between. Germline V gene lookup returns CDR1 MNHEY and CDR2 SVGEGT. CDR3 length: 16 amino acids. The CDR3 region is CASSRRSGKGNQPQHF. CDR3 nucleotide sequence: TGTGCCAGCAGTCGACGGTCGGGGAAGGGCAATCAGCCCCAGCATTTT.

This rearrangement joins TRBV29-1 to TRBJ1-1; 7 nucleotides agree with TRBD1. The CDR3 covers 12 residues. The V gene end was trimmed by 6 bases and the J gene end by 9 bases; junction bases not matched to a gene: 10. Looked up from germline, CDR1 is SQVTM and CDR2 is ANQGSEA. The CDR3 DNA reads TGCAGCGTCGCCCACCGGGACAGCCAAGCTTTCTTT. The encoded protein is CSVAHRDSQAFF.

This clonotype came up a few times. V usage is TRBV20-1 and J usage is TRBJ1-6; D unresolved. CDR1 and CDR2 (germline): DFQATT, SNEGSKA (reference sequence). V lost 0 bases to trimming and J lost 4 bases, with 13 bases between them. The CDR3 sequence is 16 residues long. The DNA for the CDR3 is TGCAGTGCTAGAGACCTCCGCGCACGATATAATTCACCCCTCCACTTT. Its translation: CSARDLRARYNSPLHF.

The genes are TRBV7-9 and TRBJ1-1; possibly TRBD1 for D (5 bases). The V gene lost 9 bases and the J gene lost 2 bases, with 16 bases spanning the gap. Looked up from germline, CDR1 is SEHNR and CDR2 is FQNEAQ (reference sequence). This CDR3 has 14 residues. CDR3 protein: CASDGGWTNTEAFF. CDR3 nucleotides: TGTGCCAGTGATGGGGGTTGGACAAACACTGAAGCTTTCTTT. Full variable domain (outside the CDR3, taken from reference TRBV7-9 and TRBJ1-1): DTGVSQNPRHKITKRGQNVTFRCDPISEHNRLYWYRQTLGQGPEFLTYFQNEAQLEKSRLLSDRFSAERPKGSFSTLEIQRTEQGDSAMYLCASDGGWTNTEAFFGQGTRLTVV.